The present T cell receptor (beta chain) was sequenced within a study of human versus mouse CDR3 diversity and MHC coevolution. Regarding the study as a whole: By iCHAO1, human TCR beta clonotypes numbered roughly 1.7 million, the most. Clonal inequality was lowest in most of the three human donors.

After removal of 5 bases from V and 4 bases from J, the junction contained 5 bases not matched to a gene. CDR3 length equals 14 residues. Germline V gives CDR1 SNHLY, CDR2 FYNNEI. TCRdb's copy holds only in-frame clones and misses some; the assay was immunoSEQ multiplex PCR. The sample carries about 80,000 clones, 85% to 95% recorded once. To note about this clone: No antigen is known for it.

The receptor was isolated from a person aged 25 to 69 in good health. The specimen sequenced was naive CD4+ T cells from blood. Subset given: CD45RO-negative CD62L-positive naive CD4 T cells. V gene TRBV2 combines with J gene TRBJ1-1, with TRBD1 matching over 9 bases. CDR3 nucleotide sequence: TGTGCCAGCAGTAAACCGGGACAGGGCACTGAAGCTTTCTTT. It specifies CASSKPGQGTEAFF.